Below are 15 T cell receptor beta chains sequenced from a single sample in a study of shared clonotypes between healthy human individuals. Sequenced by immunoSEQ multiplex PCR; TCRdb stores in-frame clones only, minus some. The sample shows about 2.4 million clones, 85% to 95% of them seen only once. Sequenced input: naive CD4+ T cells sorted from blood. Described subset: CD45RA+ positively selected. The receptor source for this set is a man aged 18 to 30 in good health.

Remarks on this clone: This sample includes further DNA sequences coding for the same CDR3. The chain combines TRBV28 with TRBJ1-2, with 9 bases identical to TRBD1. CDR3 length: 14 amino acids. The germline V gene has CDR1 MDHEN and CDR2 SYDVKM. V gave up 3 bases and J gave up 5 bases; unmatched junction bases: 4. This CDR3 is CASSFPGQGYGYTF. The CDR3 DNA sequence: TGTGCCAGCAGTTTTCCGGGACAGGGTTATGGCTACACCTTC.

The chain carries TRBV25-1 and TRBJ2-4; D perhaps matches TRBD1 (6 bases). V lost 8 bases and J 0 bases, leaving 17 bases between the germline ends. Germline values: CDR1 MGHDK, CDR2 SYGVNS. The CDR3 covers 16 residues. The CDR3 DNA reads TGTGCCAGCTCCCCTACAGGGAATCTAGCCAAAAACATTCAGTACTTC. Translation: CASSPTGNLAKNIQYF.

The chain links TRBV4-1 to TRBJ2-4, with 10 bases aligning to TRBD1. Looked up from germline, CDR1 is MGHRA and CDR2 is YSYEKL. V dropped 4 bases and J dropped 8; count of bases not matched to a gene: 5. The CDR3 covers 14 residues. CDR3 in amino acids: CASSLPGTGDIQYF. The CDR3 nucleotides read TGCGCCAGCAGCCTTCCCGGGACAGGGGACATTCAGTACTTC.

This chain joins TRBV4-3 and TRBJ2-5, with D tentatively TRBD1 (5 bases). Trimming removed 4 bases at V and 1 base at J, with 13 bases between. The CDR3 sequence is 15 residues long. Germline values: CDR1 LGHNA, CDR2 YSLEER. In DNA form, the CDR3 reads TGCGCCAGCAGCCCGGCCCCAGGGCCCCAAGAGACCCAGTACTTC. Its translation is CASSPAPGPQETQYF.

J is TRBJ1-3 and V is TRBV25-1; 8 nucleotides line up with TRBD1. J gave up 0 bases and V 4 bases, and 2 bases lay outside the gene matches. This CDR3 contains 15 residues. The germline gives CDR1 MGHDK, CDR2 SYGVNS. DNA for the CDR3: TGTGCCAGCAGTGGCGGACAGGGCTCTGGAAACACCATATATTTT. Its translation: CASSGGQGSGNTIYF. The whole variable domain, filled in from reference TRBV25-1 and TRBJ1-3, reads EADIYQTPRYLVIGTGKKITLECSQTMGHDKMYWYQQDPGMELHLIHYSYGVNSTEKGDLSSESTVSRIRTEHFPLTLESARPSHTSQYLCASSGGQGSGNTIYFGEGSWLTVV.

V is TRBV5-4 and J is TRBJ2-7; D tentatively reads TRBD1 or TRBD2 (6 bases each). This CDR3 region has 14 residues. Trimming left V 4 bases short and J 5 bases short, with 16 bases between. Germline assignment: CDR1 SGHNT and CDR2 YYREEE (reference sequence). Here the CDR3 reads CASSNRDSTHEQYF. CDR3 DNA sequence: TGTGCCAGCAGCAACAGGGACTCCACACACGAGCAGTACTTC. Full variable domain (missing parts from reference TRBV5-4 and TRBJ2-7): ETGVTQSPTHLIKTRGQQVTLRCSSQSGHNTVSWYQQALGQGPQFIFQYYREEENGRGNFPPRFSGLQFPNYSSELNVNALELDDSALYLCASSNRDSTHEQYFGPGTRLTVT.

The genes are TRBV27 and TRBJ1-5, with 12 bases identical to TRBD1. The CDR3 has 17 residues. CDR1 is MNHEY, CDR2 SMNVEV, per germline (reference sequence). J was trimmed by 6 bases and V by 2 bases; bases with no gene match: 8. CDR3 amino acids: CASSLKGDRGLGQPQHF. CDR3 in DNA: TGTGCCAGCAGTTTAAAGGGGGACAGGGGGCTCGGTCAGCCCCAGCATTTT.

As concerns this clone: One junction end disagrees with the germline gene, perhaps due to a read error. V and J are TRBV7-7 and TRBJ2-5; perhaps TRBD1 as D (6 bases). The V gene's germline CDR1 is SSHAT and CDR2 FNYEAQ (reference sequence). The CDR3 loop spans 17 amino acids. CDR3 sequence reads: CASSPSTMDRHQETQYF. CDR3 bases: TGTGCTAGCAGCCCGAGTACCATGGACAGACACCAAGAGACCCAGTACTTC.

The chain joins TRBV5-4 to TRBJ2-7; D is perhaps TRBD1 (6 bases). V shed 4 bases and J shed 0 bases, with 11 bases lying between them. Germline V CDR1 and CDR2: SGHNT, YYREEE (reference sequence). The CDR3 contains 14 residues. CDR3 amino acids: CASSRDKHSYEQYF. Written as DNA, the CDR3 is TGTGCCAGCAGCAGGGACAAACACTCCTACGAGCAGTACTTC.

The J gene is TRBJ2-3, the V gene TRBV11-2; perhaps TRBD2 as D (5 bases). CDR1 SGHAT and CDR2 FQNNGV come from the germline V gene. The CDR3 runs to 16 residues. The ends were cut back, 5 bases at V and 2 bases at J, with 17 bases in the middle. The CDR3 DNA sequence: TGTGCCAGCAGCCTTACGTCTGGGAGACACACAGATACGCAGTATTTT. Translated, it gives CASSLTSGRHTDTQYF.

The chain links TRBV13 to TRBJ2-5, with TRBD2 matching 10 bases. With 6 bases clipped from V and 5 bases from J, the junction kept 18 bases outside the gene matches. Germline CDR1 reads PRHDT; CDR2 reads FYEKMQ (reference sequence). This CDR3 spans 18 amino acids. The CDR3 coding sequence is TGTGCCAGCAGTTTCTTCCTCCCTCTAGCGGGGGATCTGGAGACCCAGTACTTC. Its translation is CASSFFLPLAGDLETQYF.

The V gene is TRBV6-1, the J gene TRBJ2-3, with D unclear. Germline-derived CDR1 and CDR2 are MNHNS and SASEGT. The CDR3 extends over 13 amino acids. V gave up 6 bases and J gave up 3 bases, with 10 bases separating them. The CDR3 DNA sequence: TGTGCCAGCAGCCCGTCCAGAACAGATACGCAGTATTTT. Its protein product is CASSPSRTDTQYF.

This clone was seen only a few times. CDR3 nucleotide sequence: TGTGCCTGGAGTGCGACAGGGATTGGTCAGCCCCAGCATTTT. Its protein product is CAWSATGIGQPQHF. The chain employs TRBV30 and TRBJ1-5; 7 positions match TRBD1. Germline V gives CDR1 GTSNPN, CDR2 SVGIG (reference sequence). The CDR3 runs to 14 residues. Trimming removed 1 base from V and 6 bases from J; junction bases left unmatched: 6.

The chain combines TRBV7-2 with TRBJ2-3; TRBD2 matches 9 bases. The CDR3 spans 15 residues. The germline gives CDR1 SGHTA, CDR2 FQGNSA. V lost 7 bases and J lost 4; bases outside the gene matches: 9. The chain's CDR3 is CASILSGSGADTQYF. In DNA form, the CDR3 reads TGTGCCAGCATCCTTAGCGGGAGCGGGGCAGATACGCAGTATTTT.

About this clone: Other DNA sequences in this sample translate to the same CDR3. The J gene is TRBJ1-5, the V gene TRBV30, with D possibly being TRBD1 (5 bases). Trimming cost V 2 bases and J 4 bases, with 9 bases left between them. This CDR3 spans 13 amino acids. Germline V gene lookup returns CDR1 GTSNPN and CDR2 SVGIG (reference sequence). The CDR3 loop reads CAWSSKGNQPQHF. CDR3 sequence (DNA): TGTGCCTGGAGTTCAAAGGGGAATCAGCCCCAGCATTTT.